The rows below give T cell receptor beta chains drawn from one sample of a study of T cell therapy after organ transplantation. Here immunoSEQ multiplex PCR was the method, and the copy in TCRdb shows in-frame clones only, minus some. The sample contains about 48,000 clones, 94% of which appear only once. Their antigens remain unidentified. Sequencing was performed on CD8+ T cells from blood, taken before autologous CMV-specific T cell therapy. The receptors were gathered from a human patient who had received a solid organ transplant and had CMV disease. Both conserved end residues are part of each CDR3. Clone sizes are given selectively: once, few, many, or a class where the clone is expanded.

TRBV6-4,.,TRBJ2-3,CASSLRARGDTQYF
TRBV9,.,TRBJ1-6,CASSHGTVNSPLHF
TRBV30,.,TRBJ2-7,CAWSVGEGYEQYF
TRBV7-9,.,TRBJ2-7,CALHPRDTTSGGEGYEQYF
TRBV4-2,.,TRBJ2-7,CASSQDPYSGTVISYEQYF
TRBV29-1,.,TRBJ2-7,CSVEAGSGYEQYF
TRBV6-5,.,TRBJ1-6,CASSYEGSSPLHF
TRBV15,.,TRBJ1-2,CATSREDRENGYTF
TRBV11-3,.,TRBJ2-5,CASSHRTGPTETQYF
TRBV4-3,.,TRBJ2-1,CASSQDGWYNEQFF
TRBV27,once,TRBJ2-7,CASTSASSSYEQYF
TRBV18,.,TRBJ2-3,CASSPPGGATTSTDTQYF
TRBV19,.,TRBJ1-2,CASSMDMTGAIYGYTF
TRBV5-4,.,TRBJ2-7,CASSPRTRGDEQYF
TRBV5-6,.,TRBJ1-2,CASSLVGVAANYGYTF
TRBV11-2,once,TRBJ2-7,CASSLEGRAGYEQYF
TRBV29-1,.,TRBJ1-1,CSVERPGGNTEAFF
TRBV4-1,.,TRBJ2-1,CASSQDSSGRVDEQFF
TRBV7-9,.,TRBJ2-7,CASSLAEGTGPYEQYF
TRBV7-9,.,TRBJ1-2,CASSSGKSYGYTF
TRBV20-1,.,TRBJ2-7,CSVEGLPEQYF
TRBV11-2,.,TRBJ2-7,CASSLGGTGPSSEQYF
TRBV5-4,.,TRBJ2-1,CASSLRSLAGVYNEQFF
TRBV7-9,.,TRBJ2-7,CASSLEGTVTPYEQYF
TRBV27,.,TRBJ2-3,CASSWTPTGTDTQYF
TRBV6-5,.,TRBJ2-2,CASSYRGSGELFF
TRBV18,.,TRBJ2-1,CASSPPLRNEQFF
TRBV5-6,.,TRBJ2-1,CASSSLRQGSNEQFF
TRBV5-4,.,TRBJ2-7,CASSLTSAGYEQYF
TRBV9,.,TRBJ1-1,CASGGGGRGSEAFF
TRBV27,.,TRBJ1-2,CASSSKVTGEANYGYTF
TRBV4-1,few,TRBJ1-2,CASSLQVNYGYTF
TRBV19,.,TRBJ1-5,CASSMLGQPQHF
TRBV10-1,.,TRBJ2-3,CASSEALSSGRVADTQYF
TRBV5-6,.,TRBJ2-7,CASSFGGPAYEQYF
TRBV27,.,TRBJ2-1,CASSLRTGTNEQFF
TRBV27,once,TRBJ2-6,CASSPNRGAFGANVLTF
TRBV5-5,.,TRBJ1-4,CASSSLGGLGEKLFF
TRBV15,.,TRBJ2-2,CATSRIPDTGELFF
TRBV5-1,.,TRBJ1-1,CASSLRLMGQVNTEAFF
TRBV4-3,.,TRBJ2-7,CASSQGAGGFEQYF
TRBV7-9,few,TRBJ2-7,CASSLAFYEQYF
TRBV12-5,once,TRBJ1-1,CASGSPLDSNTEAFF